This T cell receptor (beta chain) stems from a study of human T cells and chemical hapten exposure. Whole-study findings and limits: A positive correlation with patch test score was found for PT1 expanded TCR counts. TCRs above 1 in 1000 frequency did not change with DPC sensitization.

There are 16 residues in the CDR3. From germline, CDR1 is SGHKS and CDR2 YYEKEE (reference sequence). V was trimmed by 3 bases and J by 0 bases, leaving 12 bases between them. Indicated time point: patch test 1, 2 weeks after DPC sensitization. Treatment noted: therapeutic diphenylcyclopropenone sensitization with weekly scalp DPC. About this clonotype itself: What it binds is unknown.

It was the library that attached unique molecular identifiers to individual cDNA molecules. TCRdb reanalysed the RACE reads using MiXCR and keeps one entry per CDR3 protein. This sample yields more than 95,000 distinct CDR3 sequences, of which around 10% are seen a single time; roughly 1.3% belongs to the top ten. This sample comprised whole blood, obtained in connection with sensitization to the hapten diphenylcyclopropenone (DPC). This receptor was obtained from a woman in her fifties or sixties with alopecia areata. Some clones in this sample may be carry-over from other donors' samples. V is TRBV5-5 and J is TRBJ1-4; D unresolved. The CDR3 bases are TGTGCCAGCAGCTGGAGGCAGTTTGCAACTAATGAAAAACTGTTTTTT. It specifies CASSWRQFATNEKLFF.